This T cell receptor beta chain was sequenced during a study of T-cell memory formation after mild COVID-19. About the study: The TCR clusters were mostly specific to one donor.

Findings and caveats of the study: Some responding clones appeared in pre-infection memory, suggesting cross-reactive memory joined. Clones that shrank (day 15 to 85) were balanced CD4/CD8, whereas later expanders leaned CD4+.

One entry per CDR3 protein results from TCRdb running MiXCR on the 5' RACE reads. Among under 550,000 distinct CDR3 sequences listed, around 17% were seen once. Germline CDR1 SGHTA, CDR2 FQGNSA. Trimming shortened V by 3 bases and J by 3 bases, and 8 bases separated the two germline ends. This CDR3 contains 13 residues. This clonotype was found a few times. Its target is not known. The rearrangement links TRBV7-2 to TRBJ2-5; D is uncertain. Sequencing used PBMCs or a T cell subset sorted from them (not recorded which). The clonotype originates from a man between 18 and 35 years old who had mild COVID-19 (a few samples of this study predate the infection). Cell type and time point are not known. The CDR3 nucleotides are TGTGCCAGCAGCTTCAGCCGTGAAGAGACCCAGTACTTC. Translated: CASSFSREETQYF.